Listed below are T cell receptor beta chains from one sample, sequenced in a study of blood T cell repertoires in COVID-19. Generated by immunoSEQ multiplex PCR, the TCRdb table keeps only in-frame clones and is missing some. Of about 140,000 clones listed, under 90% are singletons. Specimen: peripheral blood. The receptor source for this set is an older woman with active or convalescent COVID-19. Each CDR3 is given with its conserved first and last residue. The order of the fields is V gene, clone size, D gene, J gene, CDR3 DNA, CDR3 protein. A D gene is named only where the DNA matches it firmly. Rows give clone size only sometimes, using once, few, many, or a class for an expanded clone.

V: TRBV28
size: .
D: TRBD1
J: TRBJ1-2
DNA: TGTGCAGCCGGAGGGACAGGGGTTAACAACTATGGCTACACCTTC
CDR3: CAAGGTGVNNYGYTF

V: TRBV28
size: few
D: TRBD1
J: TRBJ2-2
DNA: TGTGCCAGCCTTAGGGGGCTAGACACCGGGGAGCTGTTTTTT
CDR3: CASLRGLDTGELFF

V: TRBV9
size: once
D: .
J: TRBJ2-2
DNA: TGTGCCAGCAGCGCCGGAGCGGTTATGAACACCGGGGAGCTGTTTTTT
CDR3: CASSAGAVMNTGELFF

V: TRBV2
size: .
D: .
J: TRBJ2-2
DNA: TGTGCCAGCAGTGAAGTATCAGGCACCGGGGAGCTGTTTTTT
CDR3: CASSEVSGTGELFF

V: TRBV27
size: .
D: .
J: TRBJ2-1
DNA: TGTGCCAGCAGTTTAATCAGGGGTTATCATGAGCAGTTCTTC
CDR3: CASSLIRGYHEQFF

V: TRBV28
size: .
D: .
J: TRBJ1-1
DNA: TGTGCCAGCAGTTTAGGCGGGGCGGGCTGGGGCACTGAAGCTTTCTTT
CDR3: CASSLGGAGWGTEAFF

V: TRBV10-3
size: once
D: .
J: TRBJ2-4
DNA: TGTGCCATCAGTGAGCGGCAGGGGAACATTCAGTACTTC
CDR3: CAISERQGNIQYF

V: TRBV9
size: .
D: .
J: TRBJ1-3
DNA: TGTGCCAGCAGCCCAGGGGAAAAAAACACCATATATTTT
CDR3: CASSPGEKNTIYF

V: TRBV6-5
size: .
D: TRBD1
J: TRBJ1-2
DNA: TGTGCCAGCGGGCAGACAGGGTCCTATGGCTACACCTTC
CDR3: CASGQTGSYGYTF

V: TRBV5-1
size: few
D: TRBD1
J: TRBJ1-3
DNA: TGCGCCAGCAGCTTGGGGACAGGGACCTCTGGAAACACCATATATTTT
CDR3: CASSLGTGTSGNTIYF